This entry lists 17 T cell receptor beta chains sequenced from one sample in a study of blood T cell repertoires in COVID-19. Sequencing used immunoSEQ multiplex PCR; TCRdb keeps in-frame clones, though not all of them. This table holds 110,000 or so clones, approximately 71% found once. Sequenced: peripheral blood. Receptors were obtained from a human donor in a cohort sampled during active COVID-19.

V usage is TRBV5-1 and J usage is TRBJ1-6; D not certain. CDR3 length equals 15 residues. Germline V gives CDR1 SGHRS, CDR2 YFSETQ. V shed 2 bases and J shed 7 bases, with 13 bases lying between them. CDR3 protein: CASSFSPTRNSPLHF. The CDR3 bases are TGCGCCAGCAGCTTTTCACCTACGAGAAATTCACCCCTCCACTTT.

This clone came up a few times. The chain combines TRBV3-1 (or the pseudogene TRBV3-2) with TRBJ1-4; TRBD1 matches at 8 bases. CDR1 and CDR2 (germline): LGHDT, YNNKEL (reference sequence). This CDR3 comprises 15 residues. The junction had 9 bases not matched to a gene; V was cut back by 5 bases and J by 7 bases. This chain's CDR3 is CASSNTGTGIEKLFF. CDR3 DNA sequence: TGTGCCAGCAGCAACACTGGGACAGGCATTGAAAAACTGTTTTTT.

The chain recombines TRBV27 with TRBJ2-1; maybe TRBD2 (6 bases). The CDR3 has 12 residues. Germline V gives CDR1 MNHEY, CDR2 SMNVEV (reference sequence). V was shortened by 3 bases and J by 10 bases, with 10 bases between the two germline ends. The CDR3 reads CASSFAGREQFF. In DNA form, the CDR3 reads TGTGCCAGCAGTTTCGCGGGAAGGGAGCAGTTCTTC.

The CDR3: CASRRDREYGYTF. The CDR3 DNA reads TGTGCCAGCCGAAGAGACAGGGAATATGGCTACACCTTC. This chain uses TRBV12-3 or TRBV12-4 with TRBJ1-2; 7 nucleotides match TRBD1. The CDR3 consists of 13 residues. V trimming: 8 bases; J trimming: 5 bases; junction bases outside the gene matches: 8.

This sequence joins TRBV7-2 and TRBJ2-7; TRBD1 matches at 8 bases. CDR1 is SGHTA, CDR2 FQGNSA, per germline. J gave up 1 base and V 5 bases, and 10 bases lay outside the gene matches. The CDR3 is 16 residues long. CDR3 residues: CASSLIGQGTSYEQYF. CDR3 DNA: TGTGCCAGCAGCCTAATAGGACAGGGAACATCCTACGAGCAGTACTTC.

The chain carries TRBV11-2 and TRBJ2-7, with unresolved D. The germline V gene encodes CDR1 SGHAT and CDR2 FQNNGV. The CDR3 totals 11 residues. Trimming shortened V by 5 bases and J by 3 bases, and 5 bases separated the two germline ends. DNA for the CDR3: TGTGCCAGCAGCCCACACTACGAGCAGTACTTC. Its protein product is CASSPHYEQYF.

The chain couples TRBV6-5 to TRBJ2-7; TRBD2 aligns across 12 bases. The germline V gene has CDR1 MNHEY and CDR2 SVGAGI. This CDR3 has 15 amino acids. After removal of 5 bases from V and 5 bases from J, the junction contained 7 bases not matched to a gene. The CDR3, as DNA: TGTGCCAGCAGTCCCGAGACTAGCGGGAGAGACGAGCAGTACTTC. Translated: CASSPETSGRDEQYF.

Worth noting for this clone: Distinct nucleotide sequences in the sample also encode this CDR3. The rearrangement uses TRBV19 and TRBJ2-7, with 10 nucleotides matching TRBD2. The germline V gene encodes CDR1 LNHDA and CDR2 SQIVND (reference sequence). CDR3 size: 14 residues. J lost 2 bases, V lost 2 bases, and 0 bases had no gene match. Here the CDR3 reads CASSILAGAYEQYF. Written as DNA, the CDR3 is TGTGCCAGTAGTATACTAGCGGGGGCCTACGAGCAGTACTTC.

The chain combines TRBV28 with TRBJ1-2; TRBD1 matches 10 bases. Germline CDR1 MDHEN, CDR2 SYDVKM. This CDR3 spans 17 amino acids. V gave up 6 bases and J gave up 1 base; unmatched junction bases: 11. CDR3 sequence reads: CASRSLPGQGGNYGYTF. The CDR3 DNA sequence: TGTGCCAGCAGATCTCTCCCCGGACAGGGGGGTAACTATGGCTACACCTTC.

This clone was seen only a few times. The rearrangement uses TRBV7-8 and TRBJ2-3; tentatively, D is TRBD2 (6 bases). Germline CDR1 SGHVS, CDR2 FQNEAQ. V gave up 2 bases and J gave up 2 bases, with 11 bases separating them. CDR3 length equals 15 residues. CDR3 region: CASSLSEGYTDTQYF. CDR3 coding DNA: TGTGCCAGCAGCTTATCGGAGGGCTACACAGATACGCAGTATTTT.

In DNA form, the CDR3 reads TGTGCCAGCAGCTCCCCGGACAGGGGCCTCTACGAGCAGTACTTC. It encodes CASSSPDRGLYEQYF. The chain links TRBV7-2 to TRBJ2-7, with TRBD1 matching 9 bases. Trimming took 4 bases from V and 3 from J; bases not matched to a gene: 7. Germline V gene sequence: CDR1 SGHTA, CDR2 FQGNSA. This CDR3 comprises 15 residues.

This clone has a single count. CDR3 amino acids: CASSGYWGGIVNEQFF. The DNA of the CDR3 is TGTGCCAGCTCAGGTTACTGGGGGGGGATCGTCAATGAGCAGTTCTTC. The chain joins TRBV18 to TRBJ2-1, with 7 bases identical to TRBD2. The length of the CDR3 is 16 residues. The V gene end was trimmed by 5 bases and the J gene end by 6 bases; junction bases not matched to a gene: 13. CDR1 and CDR2 (germline): KGHSH, LQKENI. Complete variable domain (other parts from reference TRBV18 and TRBJ2-1): NAGVMQNPRHLVRRRGQEARLRCSPMKGHSHVYWYRQLPEEGLKFMVYLQKENIIDESGMPKERFSAEFPKEGPSILRIQQVVRGDSAAYFCASSGYWGGIVNEQFFGPGTRLTVL.

CDR3 bases: TGTGCCAGCAGCTTGCTGCCGGGACACCCAAATGAAAAACTGTTTTTT. This codes for CASSLLPGHPNEKLFF. V and J are TRBV5-6 and TRBJ1-4; TRBD1 is a possible D gene (6 bases). Deletions cut 1 base from V and 5 bases from J, with 15 bases between. CDR3 size: 16 residues. Per germline, CDR1 SGHDT and CDR2 YYEEEE.

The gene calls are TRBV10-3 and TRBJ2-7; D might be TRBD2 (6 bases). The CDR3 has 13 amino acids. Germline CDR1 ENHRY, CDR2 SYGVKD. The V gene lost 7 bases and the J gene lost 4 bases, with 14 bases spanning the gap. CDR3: CAIKEGRSYEQYF. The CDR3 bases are TGTGCCATCAAGGAGGGTCGGTCTTACGAGCAGTACTTC.

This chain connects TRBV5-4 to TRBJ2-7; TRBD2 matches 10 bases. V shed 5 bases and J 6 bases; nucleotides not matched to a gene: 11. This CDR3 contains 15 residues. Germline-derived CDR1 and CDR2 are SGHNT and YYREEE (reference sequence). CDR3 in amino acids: CASSWSGRGPGEQYF. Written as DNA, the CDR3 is TGTGCCAGCAGTTGGAGCGGGAGGGGTCCTGGCGAGCAGTACTTC.

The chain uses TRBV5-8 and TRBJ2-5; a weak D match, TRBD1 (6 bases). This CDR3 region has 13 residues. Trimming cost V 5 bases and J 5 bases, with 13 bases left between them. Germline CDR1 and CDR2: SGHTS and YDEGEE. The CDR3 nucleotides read TGTGCCAGCAGGGTTGGGGGCCGGGAGACCCAGTACTTC. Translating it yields CASRVGGRETQYF.

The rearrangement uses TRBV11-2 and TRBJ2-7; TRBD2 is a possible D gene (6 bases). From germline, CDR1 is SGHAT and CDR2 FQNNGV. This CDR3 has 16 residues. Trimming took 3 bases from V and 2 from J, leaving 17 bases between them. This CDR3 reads CASSFARDLMTYEQYF. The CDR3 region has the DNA TGTGCCAGCAGCTTCGCCCGGGACTTGATGACCTACGAGCAGTACTTC.